This TCR beta chain was recorded in a study of CD8+ T cells in alopecia areata. In the case of this clone: The target antigen is unknown.

RNA was isolated and reverse transcribed to cDNA, the sequencing template. Libraries were prepared by immunoSEQ multiplex PCR; TCRdb keeps only in-frame clonotypes and omits some of them. The repertoire holds approximately 89,000 clones, with 35% to 50% as singletons. Germline CDR1 MNHEY, CDR2 SMNVEV (reference sequence). The CDR3 has 14 amino acids. Germline trimming cut 7 bases from V and 5 bases from J; bases unmatched to any gene: 10. Study findings and constraints: Lesional scalp, notably in alopecia totalis/universalis, had clonality above that of normal scalp. TCRs were shared less clearly across patients than in mice, possibly for HLA-related reasons. Among the cells sequenced in scalp samples are also the resident alphabeta T cells of normal skin.

The TCR sequence derives from a human donor with alopecia areata. The chain carries TRBV27 and TRBJ2-7; 8 nucleotides line up with TRBD1. The sequencing sample was made of CD4+ T cells sorted from blood. This CDR3 is CASIKNRGAHEQYF. For the CDR3, the DNA is TGTGCCAGCATCAAAAACAGGGGGGCCCACGAGCAGTACTTC.